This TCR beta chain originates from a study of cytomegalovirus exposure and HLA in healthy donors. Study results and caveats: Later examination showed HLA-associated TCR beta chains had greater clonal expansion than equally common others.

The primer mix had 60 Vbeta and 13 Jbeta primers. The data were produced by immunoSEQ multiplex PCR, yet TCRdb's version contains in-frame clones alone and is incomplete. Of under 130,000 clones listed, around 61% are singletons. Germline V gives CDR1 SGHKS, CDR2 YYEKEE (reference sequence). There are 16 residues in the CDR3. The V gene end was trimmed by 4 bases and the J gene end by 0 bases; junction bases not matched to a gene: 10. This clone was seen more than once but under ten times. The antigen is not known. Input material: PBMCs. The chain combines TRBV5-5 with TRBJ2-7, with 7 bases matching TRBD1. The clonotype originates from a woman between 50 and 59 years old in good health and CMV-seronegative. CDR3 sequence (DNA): TGTGCCAGCAGCGAACGACAGGGTAGGAGCTCCTACGAGCAGTACTTC. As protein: CASSERQGRSSYEQYF. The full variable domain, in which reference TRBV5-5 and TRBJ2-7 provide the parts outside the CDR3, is DAGVTQSPTHLIKTRGQQVTLRCSPISGHKSVSWYQQVLGQGPQFIFQYYEKEERGRGNFPDRFSARQFPNYSSELNVNALLLGDSALYLCASSERQGRSSYEQYFGPGTRLTVT.